These 25 T cell receptor beta chains were sequenced from one sample in a study of vaccination and CD4 T cells after COVID-19. The Oncomine TCR Beta short-read assay sequenced DNA from cultured CD4+ T cells. TCRdb itself ran the PCR reads through MiXCR, one entry per CDR3 protein. The sample has about 11,000 distinct CDR3 sequences; 44% are singletons. The treatment is: approximately 11-day PBMC culture with coronavirus spike peptide pools or control peptides (ViraFEST assay). These TCRs' antigens remain unknown. Sequenced sample: CD4+ T cells from blood, cultured in vitro. The receptors stem from a human donor who had recovered from COVID-19.

This clonotype was counted a few times. V usage is TRBV20-1 and J usage is TRBJ1-1; 7 bases line up with TRBD1. Trimming at V came to 5 bases and at J to 1 base, leaving 7 bases not matched to a gene. CDR3 length: 14 residues. Germline V gene lookup returns CDR1 DFQATT and CDR2 SNEGSKA (reference sequence). In nucleotides, the CDR3 is TGCAGTGCTTGGCCGGGACAGCCGAACACTGAAGCTTTCTTT. This gives the protein CSAWPGQPNTEAFF.

V is TRBV2 and J is TRBJ1-2; 10 nucleotides match TRBD1. The germline CDR1 and CDR2 sequences are SNHLY and FYNNEI. With V trimmed by 5 bases and J by 4 bases, 4 bases remained unmatched. The CDR3 is made up of 14 amino acids. CDR3 amino acids: CASSLDRGVYGYTF. CDR3 coding DNA: TGTGCCAGCAGTCTGGACAGGGGGGTCTATGGCTACACCTTC.

The chain links TRBV9 to TRBJ1-1, with D perhaps TRBD1 (6 bases). Germline values: CDR1 SGDLS, CDR2 YYNGEE. CDR3 length: 14 residues. V was shortened by 4 bases and J by 0 bases, with 10 bases between the two germline ends. CDR3 DNA sequence: TGTGCCAGCAGCTTTGACAGGATGAACACTGAAGCTTTCTTT. This codes for CASSFDRMNTEAFF.

This clonotype is medium-sized (0.01 to 0.1%) within its sample. This chain links TRBV20-1 with TRBJ1-5; 8 bases fit TRBD1. This CDR3 is built from 16 residues. The J segment lost 2 bases and the V segment lost 2 bases, leaving 8 bases of the junction unmatched. Germline CDR1 DFQATT, CDR2 SNEGSKA (reference sequence). CDR3 residues: CSARKQGVRGNQPQHF. Here the CDR3 DNA reads TGCAGTGCTAGAAAACAGGGGGTTCGGGGCAATCAGCCCCAGCATTTT.

The J gene is TRBJ2-7, the V gene TRBV2; possibly TRBD2 for D (6 bases). V lost 7 bases to trimming and J lost 0 bases, with 13 bases between them. Germline CDR1 reads SNHLY; CDR2 reads FYNNEI. This CDR3 spans 14 amino acids. CDR3 amino acids: CASTSWEDSYEQYF. CDR3 DNA sequence: TGTGCCAGCACATCTTGGGAGGACTCCTACGAGCAGTACTTC.

V and J are TRBV6-5 and TRBJ2-3; 13 nucleotides match TRBD2. CDR1 MNHEY and CDR2 SVGAGI come from the germline V gene. The CDR3 covers 18 residues. J lost 0 bases, V lost 4 bases, and 7 bases had no gene match. The CDR3 region has the DNA TGTGCCAGCAGTTCGGGACTAGCGGGACTTACTAGCACAGATACGCAGTATTTT. Translating gives CASSSGLAGLTSTDTQYF.

The V gene is TRBV5-3, the J gene TRBJ1-1; D might be TRBD1 (5 bases). TRBV5-3 is labeled an ORF, and its function is uncertain. Trimming left V 1 base short and J 1 base short, with 14 bases between. The CDR3 extends over 16 amino acids. In nucleotides, the CDR3 is TGTGCCAGAAGCTTGTGGGGCCCCGGGGGGAACACTGAAGCTTTCTTT. This translates into CARSLWGPGGNTEAFF.

The rearrangement links TRBV18 to TRBJ1-2; 7 positions agree with TRBD1. Germline V gene lookup returns CDR1 KGHSH and CDR2 LQKENI. The CDR3 extends over 13 amino acids. Trimming at V came to 4 bases and at J to 7 bases, leaving 6 bases not matched to a gene. CDR3 region: CASSLGTESGYTF. In DNA form, the CDR3 reads TGTGCCAGCTCACTTGGGACAGAATCTGGCTACACCTTC.

The gene calls are TRBV27 and TRBJ2-7; 8 bases are shared with TRBD2. The CDR3 consists of 14 residues. Germline-derived CDR1 and CDR2 are MNHEY and SMNVEV (reference sequence). Unmatched junction bases numbered 4, after V lost 3 bases and J lost 3 bases. CDR3 residues: CASSLSGSGYEQYF. For the CDR3, the DNA is TGTGCCAGCAGTTTGAGCGGGAGCGGCTACGAGCAGTACTTC.

The chain uses TRBV2 and TRBJ1-6; D is unresolved. The germline V gene has CDR1 SNHLY and CDR2 FYNNEI. Deletions cut 2 bases from V and 7 bases from J, with 12 bases between. The CDR3 runs to 15 residues. CDR3 loop: CASSESGVTNSPLHF. For the CDR3, the DNA is TGTGCCAGCAGTGAATCCGGGGTAACAAATTCACCCCTCCACTTT.

The V and J genes are TRBV20-1 and TRBJ2-3, with TRBD2 matching 7 bases. This CDR3 region has 13 residues. The V gene end was trimmed by 7 bases and the J gene end by 4 bases; junction bases not matched to a gene: 8. Germline CDR1 DFQATT, CDR2 SNEGSKA (reference sequence). CDR3 amino acids: CSGEGGGADTQYF. CDR3 DNA sequence: TGCAGTGGGGAGGGTGGGGGTGCAGATACGCAGTATTTT.

The chain couples TRBV20-1 to TRBJ2-3; 13 bases agree with TRBD2. J lost 4 bases, V lost 6 bases, and 13 bases had no gene match. The CDR3 covers 17 residues. Germline assignment: CDR1 DFQATT and CDR2 SNEGSKA (reference sequence). The CDR3 here is CSAWTSGGDSAADTQYF. The CDR3 DNA follows: TGCAGTGCCTGGACTAGCGGGGGAGACTCCGCTGCAGATACGCAGTATTTT.

CDR3 in DNA: TGTGCCAGCACTCCAGGGCCTTCCAGGGGGAAACGGCACACTGAAGCTTTCTTT. Translation gives CASTPGPSRGKRHTEAFF. The chain employs TRBV12-3 or TRBV12-4 and TRBJ1-1; 7 nucleotides match TRBD1. V shed 7 bases and J 3 bases; nucleotides not matched to a gene: 20. The CDR3 covers 18 residues.

The chain is built from TRBV6-2 or TRBV6-3 and TRBJ2-2; D gene unclear. CDR3 length equals 14 residues. Trimming cost V 2 bases and J 1 base, with 5 bases left between them. Germline CDR1 and CDR2: MNHEY and SVGEGT. The CDR3 DNA reads TGTGCCAGCAGTTACAGGAGGAACACCGGGGAGCTGTTTTTT. Protein: CASSYRRNTGELFF.

This clonotype was found a few times. The chain couples TRBV20-1 to TRBJ1-5; D is perhaps TRBD1 (5 bases). The CDR3 is 14 amino acids. Germline assignment: CDR1 DFQATT and CDR2 SNEGSKA (reference sequence). The V end was cut by 2 bases, the J end by 0 bases, with 8 bases between. CDR3 protein: CSARPRASNQPQHF. In DNA form, the CDR3 reads TGCAGTGCTAGACCCAGGGCTAGCAATCAGCCCCAGCATTTT.

There are a few counts of this clonotype. The chain carries TRBV29-1 and TRBJ1-2; TRBD1 is a possible D gene (5 bases). This CDR3 is built from 13 residues. CDR1 and CDR2 (germline): SQVTM, ANQGSEA. V shed 3 bases and J shed 7 bases, with 15 bases lying between them. Here the CDR3 reads CSVDETERGGYTF. In DNA, the CDR3 is TGCAGCGTTGACGAGACGGAGAGGGGTGGCTACACCTTC.

The sample holds a few counts of this clonotype. The V and J genes are TRBV7-8 and TRBJ2-6; either TRBD1 or TRBD2 may fit D (5 bases each). V was shortened by 2 bases and J by 0 bases, with 11 bases between the two germline ends. The CDR3 has 17 residues. The V gene's germline CDR1 is SGHVS and CDR2 FQNEAQ. The CDR3 spells CASSLQGPSSGANVLTF. The DNA of the CDR3 is TGTGCCAGCAGCTTACAGGGACCGAGCTCTGGGGCCAACGTCCTGACTTTC. The entire variable domain, with the rest obtained from reference TRBV7-8 and TRBJ2-6, is as follows: GAGVSQSPRYKVAKRGQDVALRCDPISGHVSLFWYQQALGQGPEFLTYFQNEAQLDKSGLPSDRFFAERPEGSVSTLKIQRTQQEDSAVYLCASSLQGPSSGANVLTFGAGSRLTVL.

The table lists this clonotype with a count of one. J is TRBJ2-5 and V is TRBV6-2 or TRBV6-3, with TRBD2 as a possible D gene (6 bases). The CDR3 consists of 17 residues. Looked up from germline, CDR1 is MNHEY and CDR2 is SVGEGT. Trimming shortened V by 5 bases and J by 2 bases, and 21 bases separated the two germline ends. The DNA of the CDR3 is TGTGCCAGCAGTGCCCTGATGGGGGGTACCTTGCAAGAGACCCAGTACTTC. Translated: CASSALMGGTLQETQYF.

J is TRBJ2-7 and V is TRBV11-3; D possibly corresponds to TRBD2 (6 bases). V lost 3 bases and J 5 bases, leaving 17 bases between the germline ends. Germline CDR1 SGHNT, CDR2 YENEEA. This CDR3 region has 15 residues. As DNA, the CDR3 is TGTGCCAGCAGCTTCAGGCGGGAAGACCCCCACGAGCAGTACTTC. Translating it yields CASSFRREDPHEQYF.

There are a few counts of this clonotype. The rearrangement links TRBV27 to TRBJ2-3; TRBD2 matches at 9 bases. The V gene end was trimmed by 6 bases and the J gene end by 6 bases; junction bases not matched to a gene: 7. In germline, CDR1 is MNHEY, CDR2 SMNVEV (reference sequence). This CDR3 is 14 amino acids long. CDR3 in DNA: TGTGCCAGCAGCAGGCGGGAGGGCCCCGATACGCAGTATTTT. Translating gives CASSRREGPDTQYF.

The chain is built from TRBV11-2 and TRBJ1-1, with a possible D match to TRBD1 (6 bases). Trimming stripped 5 bases from V and 3 bases from J, with 10 bases between. Germline CDR1 and CDR2: SGHAT and FQNNGV. The CDR3 loop spans 13 amino acids. The CDR3 reads CASSIQGYTEAFF. The CDR3 region has the DNA TGTGCCAGCAGCATACAGGGATACACTGAAGCTTTCTTT.

This clonotype has more than one count but fewer than ten. V is TRBV6-1 and J is TRBJ2-5; TRBD1 agrees at 9 bases. CDR1 and CDR2 from the germline V gene are MNHNS and SASEGT. Losses at the gene ends were 6 bases for V and 6 bases for J; bases not matched to a gene: 11. CDR3 length: 15 amino acids. CDR3 coding DNA: TGTGCCAGCAGGCCCGGGACAGGGACGAAGCAGACCCAGTACTTC. Translation gives CASRPGTGTKQTQYF.

CDR3 nucleotide sequence: TGTGCCACCACAGGTTCCGGTCAGCCCCAGCATTTT. Protein product: CATTGSGQPQHF. This chain links TRBV6-1 with TRBJ1-5; D may be TRBD1 (5 bases). CDR1 is MNHNS, CDR2 SASEGT, per germline. V lost 10 bases and J lost 6, with 13 bases in between. The CDR3 loop spans 12 amino acids.

CDR3 sequence: CASSEFASVVGYGYTF. The CDR3 bases are TGTGCCAGCAGTGAGTTTGCGTCGGTTGTCGGCTATGGCTACACCTTC. The V call is TRBV6-4, the J call TRBJ1-2; D gene unclear. Deletions cut 3 bases from V and 4 bases from J, with 18 bases between. This CDR3 has 16 amino acids. Germline V gives CDR1 MRHNA, CDR2 SNTAGT.

The genes are TRBV7-9 and TRBJ1-2; the D gene is possibly TRBD1 (5 bases). The CDR3 runs 14 residues. The germline V gene has CDR1 SEHNR and CDR2 FQNEAQ (reference sequence). V was shortened by 5 bases and J by 3 bases, with 13 bases between the two germline ends. CDR3 nucleotides: TGTGCCAGCAGCCTTGGACAAGGCGACTATGGCTACACCTTC. It encodes CASSLGQGDYGYTF.